This T cell receptor beta chain was obtained from a study of neurological immune-mediated disorders. TCRdb ran MiXCR on the 5' RACE reads and lists one entry per CDR3 protein. This sample has 30,000 to 45,000 distinct CDR3 sequences; about a tenth occur once, and the top ten carry about 6.6%. This clonotype was seen many times. The germline V gene has CDR1 SGHRS and CDR2 YFSETQ. The junction had 7 bases not matched to a gene; V was cut back by 4 bases and J by 6 bases. CDR3 length equals 14 residues. J is TRBJ1-2 and V is TRBV5-1, with TRBD1 identical over 9 bases. This receptor was identified in a young woman with HTLV-1-associated myelopathy (HAM/TSP). Input material: PBMCs. In DNA form, the CDR3 reads TGCGCCAGCAGCCCCCCCGGACAGGGGCATGGCTACACCTTC. It translates to CASSPPGQGHGYTF.